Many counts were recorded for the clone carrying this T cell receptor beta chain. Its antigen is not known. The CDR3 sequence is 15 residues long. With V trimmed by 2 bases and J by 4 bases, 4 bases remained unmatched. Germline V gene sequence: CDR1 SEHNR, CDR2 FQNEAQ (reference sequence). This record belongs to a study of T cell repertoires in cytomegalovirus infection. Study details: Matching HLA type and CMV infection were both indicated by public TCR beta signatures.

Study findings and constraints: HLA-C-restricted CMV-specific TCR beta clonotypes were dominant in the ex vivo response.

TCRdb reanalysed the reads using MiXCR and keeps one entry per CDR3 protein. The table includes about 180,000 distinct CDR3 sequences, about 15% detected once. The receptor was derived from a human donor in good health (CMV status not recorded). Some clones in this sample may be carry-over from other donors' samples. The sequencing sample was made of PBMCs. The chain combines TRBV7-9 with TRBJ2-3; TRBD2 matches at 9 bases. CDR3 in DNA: TGTGCCAGCAGCTTAAAAGCGGGAGGATCAGATACGCAGTATTTT. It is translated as CASSLKAGGSDTQYF.